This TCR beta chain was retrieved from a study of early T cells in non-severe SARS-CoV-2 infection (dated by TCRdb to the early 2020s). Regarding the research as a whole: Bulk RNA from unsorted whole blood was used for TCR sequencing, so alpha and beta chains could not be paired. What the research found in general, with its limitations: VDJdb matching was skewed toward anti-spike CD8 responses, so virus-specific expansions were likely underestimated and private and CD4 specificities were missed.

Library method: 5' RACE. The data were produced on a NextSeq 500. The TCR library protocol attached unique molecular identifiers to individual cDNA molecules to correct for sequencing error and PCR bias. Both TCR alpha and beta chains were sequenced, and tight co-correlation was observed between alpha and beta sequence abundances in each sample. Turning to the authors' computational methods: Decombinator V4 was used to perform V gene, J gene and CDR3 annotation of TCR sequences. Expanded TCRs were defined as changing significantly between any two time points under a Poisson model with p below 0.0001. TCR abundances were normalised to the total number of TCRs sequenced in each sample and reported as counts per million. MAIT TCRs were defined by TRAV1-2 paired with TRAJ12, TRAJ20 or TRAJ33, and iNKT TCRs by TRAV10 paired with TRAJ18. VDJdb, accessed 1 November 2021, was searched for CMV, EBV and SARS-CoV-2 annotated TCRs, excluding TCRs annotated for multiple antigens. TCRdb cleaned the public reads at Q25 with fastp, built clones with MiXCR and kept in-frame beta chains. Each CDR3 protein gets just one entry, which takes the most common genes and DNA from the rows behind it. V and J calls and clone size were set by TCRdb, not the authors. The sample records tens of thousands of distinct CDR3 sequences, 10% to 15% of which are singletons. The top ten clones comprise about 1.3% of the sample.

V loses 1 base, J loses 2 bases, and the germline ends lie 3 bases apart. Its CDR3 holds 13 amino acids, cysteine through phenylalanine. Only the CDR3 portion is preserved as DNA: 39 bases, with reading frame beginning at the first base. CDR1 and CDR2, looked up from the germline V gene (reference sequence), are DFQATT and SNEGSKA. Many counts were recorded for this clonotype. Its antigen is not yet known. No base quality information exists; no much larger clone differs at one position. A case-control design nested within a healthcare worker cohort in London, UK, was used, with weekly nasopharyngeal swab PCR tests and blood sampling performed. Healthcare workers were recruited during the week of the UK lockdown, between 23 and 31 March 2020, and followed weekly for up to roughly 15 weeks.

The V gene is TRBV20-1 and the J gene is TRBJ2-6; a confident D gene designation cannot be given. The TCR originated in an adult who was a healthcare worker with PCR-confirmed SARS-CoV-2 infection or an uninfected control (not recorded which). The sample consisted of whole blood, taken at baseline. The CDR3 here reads CSARVAGANVLTF. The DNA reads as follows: TGCAGTGCTAGAGTCGCTGGGGCCAACGTCCTGACTTTC.